This TCR beta chain was captured in a study of blood T cell repertoires in COVID-19. Overall study: Acute-phase and convalescent COVID-19 samples originated in the United States, Italy and Spain. In each case, the material was cDNA or gDNA derived from T cells, B-cell-depleted T cells, or PBMCs.

Original handling: Amplified reference gene primers provided the basis for estimating nucleated cell counts. TCRdb's table, derived via immunoSEQ multiplex PCR, lists solely in-frame clones and lacks some. That table furnishes V, J and clone size, whereas the DNA furnished D and trimming. Found here are about 230,000 clones, more than 75% of them singletons; the top ten hold around 1%. Germline CDR1 and CDR2: MNHNY and SVGAGI (reference sequence). The CDR3 spans 12 residues. V lost 9 bases to trimming and J lost 1 base; unmatched junction nucleotides: 2. The clonotype comes from a man in his forties with acute or convalescent COVID-19. This chain connects TRBV6-6 to TRBJ1-1, with 7 bases identical to TRBD1. Sequencing was carried out using peripheral blood. The CDR3 spells CASRTGNTEAFF. The CDR3 nucleotides are TGTGCCAGTAGGACAGGGAACACTGAAGCTTTCTTT.